This T cell receptor (beta chain) was sequenced during a study of T cell repertoires in ileal Crohn's disease. Study at large: About half of patients got postoperative therapy: about ten thiopurines, around 19 anti-TNF.

Study outcomes and limitations: Endoscopic recurrence occurred in every patient whose clonality exceeded 26.8%. Compared with non-smokers, active smokers at surgery showed more clonal expansions.

This table comes from immunoSEQ multiplex PCR, and its TCRdb copy is limited to in-frame clones, with some not included. The data hold roughly 15,000 clones, with approximately 60% observed a single time. In this sample, this clone turned up a few times. The antigen remains undetermined. The TCR was taken from an adult with Crohn's disease. The sequenced sample was ileal tissue.

The CDR3 DNA reads TGTGCCCTTAGCAAGATCAATCAGCCCCAGCATTTT. Translated, it gives CALSKINQPQHF. The chain is built from TRBV28 and TRBJ1-5; D gene unclear. This CDR3 has 12 residues. The germline V and J ends were trimmed by 11 bases and 3 bases, with 11 bases remaining between them. Germline V gene lookup returns CDR1 MDHEN and CDR2 SYDVKM. Full variable domain (outside the CDR3, taken from reference TRBV28 and TRBJ1-5): DVKVTQSSRYLVKRTGEKVFLECVQDMDHENMFWYRQDPGLGLRLIYFSYDVKMKEKGDIPEGYSVSREKKERFSLILESASTNQTSMYLCALSKINQPQHFGDGTRLSIL.